This T cell receptor beta chain was recorded in a study of neurological immune-mediated disorders. Broader study findings: HTLV-1-associated myelopathy had the most TCR clonal expansion, and multiple sclerosis had the least, less than healthy controls.

Details on this clonotype: Its antigen remains unidentified.

A single run covered 15-18 subjects with over 190 million TCR-beta sequences. TCRdb called the 5' RACE reads again in MiXCR, with one record for every CDR3 protein. The data contain 50,000 to 85,000 distinct CDR3 sequences, 5.2% of them singletons. The receptor comes from a woman aged 25 to 39 with multiple sclerosis. Sequences were obtained from PBMCs.

The CDR3, as DNA: TGCGCCAGCATGGGGGGGGGGAAGAACACTGAAGCTTTCTTT. The encoded protein is CASMGGGKNTEAFF. The gene calls are TRBV5-1 and TRBJ1-1, with D possibly matching TRBD1 (5 bases). Trimming took off 6 bases at V and 1 base at J, with 13 bases between the two ends. The CDR3 is 14 amino acids. Germline CDR1 SGHRS, CDR2 YFSETQ.